These 10 T cell receptor beta chains share one sample of origin, sequenced in a study of beta chain features in type 1 diabetes. Every isolated RNA sample was fully reverse transcribed, so sequencing captured expressed TCRB transcripts. TCRdb's table, derived via immunoSEQ multiplex PCR, lists solely in-frame clones and lacks some. Of about 700,000 clones in the sample, around an eighth were seen once. Study results and caveats: Shorter TCRB CDR3s, moderately but significantly so, were found in Type 1 diabetes patients in all four CD4+ subsets.

The antigens for these receptors are not known. Sequencing input: naive CD4+ T cells from blood. These receptors came from a man younger than 35 with type 1 diabetes.

A few counts support this clone. The DNA of the CDR3 is TGTGCCAGCTCACCGGCCGGGAGTTTCACAGATACGCAGTATTTT. Translating it yields CASSPAGSFTDTQYF. The chain has TRBV18 and TRBJ2-3; the D gene is possibly TRBD2 (6 bases). The length of the CDR3 is 15 residues. Germline V lookup: CDR1 KGHSH, CDR2 LQKENI. The ends were cut back, 3 bases at V and 2 bases at J, with 12 bases in the middle.

This rearrangement joins TRBV28 to TRBJ2-7, with D tentatively TRBD1 or TRBD2 (5 bases each). V was cut by 7 bases and J by 2 bases, with 15 bases left in between. Germline values: CDR1 MDHEN, CDR2 SYDVKM. The CDR3 totals 14 residues. The CDR3 coding sequence is TGTGCCAGCACGGGGCCGAGGGAACCCTACGAGCAGTACTTC. It is translated as CASTGPREPYEQYF.

The chain joins TRBV19 to TRBJ1-2; 7 bases are shared with TRBD1. J lost 2 bases, V lost 6 bases, and 3 bases had no gene match. The germline V gene encodes CDR1 LNHDA and CDR2 SQIVND (reference sequence). This CDR3 comprises 13 residues. CDR3 sequence: CASSLQGNYGYTF. CDR3 coding DNA: TGTGCCAGTAGCCTACAGGGGAACTATGGCTACACCTTC.

Only a few counts were recorded for this clone. As DNA, the CDR3 is TGTGCCTGGAGTGGGGATTTTAGAGACACTGAAGCTTTCTTT. Its translation: CAWSGDFRDTEAFF. V gene TRBV30 combines with J gene TRBJ1-1, with D unresolved. Germline-derived CDR1 and CDR2 are GTSNPN and SVGIG (reference sequence). Trimming cost V 1 base and J 3 bases, with 12 bases left between them. This CDR3 contains 14 residues.

This clone was picked up a small number of times. The rearrangement uses TRBV27 and TRBJ1-4; D is ambiguous. Trimming removed 6 bases from V and 0 bases from J, with 11 bases in between. This CDR3 has 15 amino acids. Germline assignment: CDR1 MNHEY and CDR2 SMNVEV (reference sequence). The DNA for the CDR3 is TGTGCCAGCAGAAGGGCATCTGCAACTAATGAAAAACTGTTTTTT. Translating gives CASRRASATNEKLFF.

This clone was counted between two and nine times. This sequence joins TRBV5-1 and TRBJ2-7; D tentatively reads TRBD1 or TRBD2 (5 bases each). This CDR3 has 13 amino acids. CDR1 is SGHRS, CDR2 YFSETQ, per germline. V shed 4 bases and J shed 3 bases, with 11 bases lying between them. The DNA for the CDR3 is TGCGCCAGCAGCCGGGACGGATTCTACGAGCAGTACTTC. Protein sequence: CASSRDGFYEQYF.

V usage is TRBV27 and J usage is TRBJ1-1, with 7 bases aligning to TRBD1. The CDR3 runs 14 residues. Germline V gives CDR1 MNHEY, CDR2 SMNVEV (reference sequence). With V trimmed by 8 bases and J by 1 base, 7 bases remained unmatched. CDR3 sequence: CASPTGTENTEAFF. CDR3 coding DNA: TGTGCCAGCCCTACCGGGACAGAGAACACTGAAGCTTTCTTT.

A note on this clone: No DNA is shown, since the ends of the CDR3 on it are uncertain; the CDR3 is the one TCRdb lists. The CDR3: CASSKVGQGAFGYTF. V usage is TRBV21-1 and J usage is TRBJ1-2; the DNA was not compared with TRBD1, the D call given in the table. TRBV21-1 has pseudogene status. The CDR3 is 15 residues long, counting both termini.

The table lists this clone with a few counts. The genes are TRBV28 and TRBJ1-6; no reliable D call. V was trimmed by 3 bases and J by 7 bases, leaving 7 bases between them. This CDR3 region has 13 residues. Germline lookup yields CDR1 MDHEN and CDR2 SYDVKM. This CDR3 reads CASSFDLNSPLHF. CDR3 DNA: TGTGCCAGCAGTTTTGACCTGAATTCACCCCTCCACTTT. The variable domain in full, completed from reference TRBV28 and TRBJ1-6, reads DVKVTQSSRYLVKRTGEKVFLECVQDMDHENMFWYRQDPGLGLRLIYFSYDVKMKEKGDIPEGYSVSREKKERFSLILESASTNQTSMYLCASSFDLNSPLHFGNGTRLTVT.

The chain employs TRBV6-5 and TRBJ1-5; TRBD1 might be the D (6 bases). The CDR3 is 13 amino acids. Germline V lookup: CDR1 MNHEY, CDR2 SVGAGI. Trimming shortened V by 3 bases and J by 7 bases, and 10 bases separated the two germline ends. The CDR3 protein is CASSYGGGQPQHF. CDR3 in DNA: TGTGCCAGCAGTTATGGGGGCGGCCAGCCCCAGCATTTT.